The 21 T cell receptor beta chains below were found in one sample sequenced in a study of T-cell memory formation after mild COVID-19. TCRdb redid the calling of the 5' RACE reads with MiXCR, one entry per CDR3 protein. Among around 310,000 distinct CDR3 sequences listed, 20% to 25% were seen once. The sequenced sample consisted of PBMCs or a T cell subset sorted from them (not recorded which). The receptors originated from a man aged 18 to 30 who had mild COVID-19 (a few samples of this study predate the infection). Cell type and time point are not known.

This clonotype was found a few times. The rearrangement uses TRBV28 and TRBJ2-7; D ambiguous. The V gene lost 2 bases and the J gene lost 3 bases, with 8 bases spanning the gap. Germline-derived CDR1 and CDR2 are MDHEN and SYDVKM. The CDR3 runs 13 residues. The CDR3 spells CASSLPFSYEQYV. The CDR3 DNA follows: TGTGCCAGCAGTTTACCTTTCAGCTACGAGCAGTACGTC.

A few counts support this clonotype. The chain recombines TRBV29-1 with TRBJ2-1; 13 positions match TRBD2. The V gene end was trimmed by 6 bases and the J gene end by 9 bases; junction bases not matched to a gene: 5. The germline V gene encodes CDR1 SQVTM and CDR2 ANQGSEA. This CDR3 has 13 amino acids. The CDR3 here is CSVATSGGGEQFF. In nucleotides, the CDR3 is TGCAGCGTGGCTACTAGCGGGGGGGGTGAGCAGTTCTTC.

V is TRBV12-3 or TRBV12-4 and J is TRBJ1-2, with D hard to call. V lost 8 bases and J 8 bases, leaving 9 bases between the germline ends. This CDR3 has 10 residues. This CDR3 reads CASAVGGYTF. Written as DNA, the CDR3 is TGTGCCAGCGCCGTCGGGGGCTACACCTTC.

Written as DNA, the CDR3 is TGTGCCATCAGTGGAAGAGGGGGGAGGAACACTGAAGCTTTCTTT. Encoded protein: CAISGRGGRNTEAFF. The gene calls are TRBV10-3 and TRBJ1-1, with D possibly matching TRBD1 (6 bases). Germline V CDR1 and CDR2: ENHRY, SYGVKD. The CDR3 is 15 amino acids. Trimming left V 4 bases short and J 1 base short, with 13 bases between.

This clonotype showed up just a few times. CDR3 sequence (DNA): TGTGCCAGCAGCGTAGCGGATGAGCAGTTCTTC. It translates to CASSVADEQFF. The chain carries TRBV9 and TRBJ2-1; no firm D call. V lost 0 bases and J lost 8, with 3 bases in between. The CDR3 extends over 11 amino acids. The germline gives CDR1 SGDLS, CDR2 YYNGEE.

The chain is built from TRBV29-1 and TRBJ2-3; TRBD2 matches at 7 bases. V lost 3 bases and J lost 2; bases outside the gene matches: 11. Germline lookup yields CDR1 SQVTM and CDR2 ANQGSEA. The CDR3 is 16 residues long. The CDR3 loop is CSVEGTAAGVTDTQYF. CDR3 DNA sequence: TGCAGCGTTGAGGGAACCGCGGCGGGGGTCACAGATACGCAGTATTTT.

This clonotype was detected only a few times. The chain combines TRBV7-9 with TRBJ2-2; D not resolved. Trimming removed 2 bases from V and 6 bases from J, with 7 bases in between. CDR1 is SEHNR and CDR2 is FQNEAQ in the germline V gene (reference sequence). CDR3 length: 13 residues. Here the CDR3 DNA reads TGTGCCAGCAGCTTAACAGCGTCCGGGGAGCTGTTTTTT. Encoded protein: CASSLTASGELFF.

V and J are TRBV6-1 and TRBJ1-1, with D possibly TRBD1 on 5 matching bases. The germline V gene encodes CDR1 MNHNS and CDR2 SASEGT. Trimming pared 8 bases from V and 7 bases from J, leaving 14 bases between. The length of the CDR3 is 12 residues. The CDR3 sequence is CASGGLRGEAFF. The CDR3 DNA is TGTGCCAGCGGGGGACTTCGGGGTGAAGCTTTCTTT.

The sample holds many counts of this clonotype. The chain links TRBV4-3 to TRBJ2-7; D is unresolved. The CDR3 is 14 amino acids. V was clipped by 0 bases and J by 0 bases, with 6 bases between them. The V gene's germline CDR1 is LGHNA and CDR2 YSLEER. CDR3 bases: TGCGCCAGCAGCCAAGACAGGAGCTCCTACGAGCAGTACTTC. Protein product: CASSQDRSSYEQYF.

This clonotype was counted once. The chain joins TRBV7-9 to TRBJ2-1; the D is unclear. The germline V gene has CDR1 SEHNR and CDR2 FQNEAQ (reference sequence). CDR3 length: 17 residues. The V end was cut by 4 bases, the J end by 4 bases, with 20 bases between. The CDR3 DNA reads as TGTGCCAGCAGCTCCCCCCGGGCCTCCCAGCCTTACAATGAGCAGTTCTTC. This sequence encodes CASSSPRASQPYNEQFF.

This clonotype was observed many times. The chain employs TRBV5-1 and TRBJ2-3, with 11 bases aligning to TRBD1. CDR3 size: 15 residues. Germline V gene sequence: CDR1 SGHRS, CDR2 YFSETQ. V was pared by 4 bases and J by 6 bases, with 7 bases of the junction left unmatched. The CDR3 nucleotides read TGCGCCAGCAGCCTCCCGGGACAGGGGGGCGATACGCAGTATTTT. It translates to CASSLPGQGGDTQYF.

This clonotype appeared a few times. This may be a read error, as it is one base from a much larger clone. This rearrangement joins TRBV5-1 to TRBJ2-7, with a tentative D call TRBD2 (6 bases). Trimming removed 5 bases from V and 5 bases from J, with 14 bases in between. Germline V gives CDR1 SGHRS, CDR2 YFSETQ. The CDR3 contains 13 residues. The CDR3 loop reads CASSTARGDEQYF. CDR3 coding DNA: TGCGCCAGCAGTACCGCGCGGGGAGACGAGCAGTACTTC.

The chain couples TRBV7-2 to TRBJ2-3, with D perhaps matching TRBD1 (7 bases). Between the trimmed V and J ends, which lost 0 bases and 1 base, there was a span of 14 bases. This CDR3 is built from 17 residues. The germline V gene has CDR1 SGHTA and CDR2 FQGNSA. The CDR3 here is CASSLAFGRGGTDTQYF. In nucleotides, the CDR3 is TGTGCCAGCAGCTTAGCATTCGGCAGGGGGGGCACAGATACGCAGTATTTT.

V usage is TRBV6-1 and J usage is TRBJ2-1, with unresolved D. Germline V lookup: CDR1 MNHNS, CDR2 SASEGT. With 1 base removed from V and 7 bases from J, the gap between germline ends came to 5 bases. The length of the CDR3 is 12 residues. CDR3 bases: TGTGCCAGCAGTGAAGTGGGAAATGAGCAGTTCTTC. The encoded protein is CASSEVGNEQFF.

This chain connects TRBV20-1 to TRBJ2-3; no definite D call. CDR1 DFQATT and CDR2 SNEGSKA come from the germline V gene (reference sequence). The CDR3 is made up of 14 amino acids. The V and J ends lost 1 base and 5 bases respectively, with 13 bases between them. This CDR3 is CSARARRRLDTQYF. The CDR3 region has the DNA TGCAGTGCTAGAGCACGGCGTCGGTTAGATACGCAGTATTTT.

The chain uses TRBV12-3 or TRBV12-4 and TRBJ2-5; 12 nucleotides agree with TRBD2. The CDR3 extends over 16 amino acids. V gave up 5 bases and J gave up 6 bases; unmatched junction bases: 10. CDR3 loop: CASSMTSGGSAKTQYF. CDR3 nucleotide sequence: TGTGCCAGCAGTATGACTAGCGGGGGTTCTGCGAAGACCCAGTACTTC.

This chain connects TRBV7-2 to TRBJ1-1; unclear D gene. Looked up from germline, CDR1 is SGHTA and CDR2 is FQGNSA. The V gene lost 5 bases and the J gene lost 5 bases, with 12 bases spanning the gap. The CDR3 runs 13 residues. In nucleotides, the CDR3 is TGTGCCAGCAGCCAAGCTCTGGGGACTGAAGCTTTCTTT. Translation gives CASSQALGTEAFF. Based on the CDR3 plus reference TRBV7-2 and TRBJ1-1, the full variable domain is GAGVSQSPSNKVTEKGKDVELRCDPISGHTALYWYRQSLGQGLEFLIYFQGNSAPDKSGLPSDRFSAERTGGSVSTLTIQRTQQEDSAVYLCASSQALGTEAFFGQGTRLTVV.

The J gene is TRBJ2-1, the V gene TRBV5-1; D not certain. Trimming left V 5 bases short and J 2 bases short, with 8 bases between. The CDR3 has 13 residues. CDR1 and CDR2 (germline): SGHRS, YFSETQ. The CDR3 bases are TGCGCCAGCAGTGTTGGGGCCTACAATGAGCAGTTCTTC. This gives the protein CASSVGAYNEQFF.

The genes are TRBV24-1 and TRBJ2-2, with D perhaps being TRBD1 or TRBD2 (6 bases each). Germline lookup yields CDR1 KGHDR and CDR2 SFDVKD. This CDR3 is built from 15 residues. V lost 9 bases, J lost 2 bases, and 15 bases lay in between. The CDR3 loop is CATAGGHHNTGELFF. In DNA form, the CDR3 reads TGTGCCACCGCCGGGGGACATCATAACACCGGGGAGCTGTTTTTT.

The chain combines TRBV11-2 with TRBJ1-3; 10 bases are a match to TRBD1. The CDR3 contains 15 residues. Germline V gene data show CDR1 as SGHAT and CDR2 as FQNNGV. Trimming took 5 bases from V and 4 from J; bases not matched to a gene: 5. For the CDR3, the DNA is TGTGCCAGCAGCCCGGACAGGGGGTTCGGAAACACCATATATTTT. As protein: CASSPDRGFGNTIYF.

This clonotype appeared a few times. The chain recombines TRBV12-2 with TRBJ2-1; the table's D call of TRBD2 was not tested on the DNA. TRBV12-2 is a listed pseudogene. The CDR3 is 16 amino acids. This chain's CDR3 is CASRLVMRLAGQRQFF. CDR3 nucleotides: TGTGCAAGTCGCTTAGTTATGCGACTAGCGGGGCAGAGGCAGTTCTTC.